The entry below gives a single T cell receptor beta chain sequence along with its context. Other DNA sequences in the same sample also yield this CDR3. Trimming removed 1 base at V and 5 bases at J, with 11 bases between. CDR3 length: 14 amino acids. In germline, CDR1 is SGHNT, CDR2 YENEEA. The repertoire was sequenced with immunoSEQ multiplex PCR; TCRdb's copy has only in-frame clones and lacks some. The profile shows approximately 73,000 clones, 75% to 90% of them singletons. This sample stems from a study of OX40 agonist ivuxolimab in advanced cancers. The gene calls are TRBV11-3 and TRBJ1-1, with D uncertain. The clonotype comes from an adult with an advanced solid tumor such as melanoma, head and neck, liver or kidney cancer. The starting material was CD4+ or CD8+ T cells sorted from blood, obtained in a trial of the OX40 agonist ivuxolimab. The CDR3 DNA sequence: TGTGCCAGCAGCTTAGGGCGGGGTTCTACTGAAGCTTTCTTT. Amino acids: CASSLGRGSTEAFF.